A selection of T cell receptor beta chains follows, all from one sample in a study of T cell repertoires in cytomegalovirus infection. For these receptors, no antigen is known. TCRdb analysed the reads with MiXCR anew, one entry per CDR3 protein. The table records tens of thousands of distinct CDR3 sequences, about a third of them present only once. The specimen sequenced was PBMCs, sequenced either directly or after in vitro stimulation (not recorded which). Receptors were obtained from a human donor in good health (CMV status not recorded). Some clones in this sample may be carry-over from other donors' samples. The CDR3 runs from the conserved cysteine through the conserved F or W. D genes are given only for firm matches. The size of a clone is reported for some rows only, either as once, few or many, or as a class for expanded clones.

clone_size j_call v_call d_call cdr3_aa cdr3_nt
. TRBJ1-2 TRBV7-2 TRBD1 CASSPDRSYGYTF TGTGCCAGCAGCCCGGACAGGAGTTATGGCTACACCTTC
. TRBJ1-2 TRBV12-3/TRBV12-4 . CASSFGAGYTF TGTGCCAGCAGTTTCGGGGCTGGCTACACCTTC
few TRBJ1-3 TRBV20-1 . CSASGGGNTIYF TGCAGTGCTAGTGGCGGTGGAAACACCATATATTTT
. TRBJ2-7 TRBV7-9 . CASSLQSYEQYF TGTGCCAGCAGCTTACAGTCCTACGAGCAGTACTTC
. TRBJ1-2 TRBV3-1 . CASSQVPGGPTF TGTGCCAGCAGCCAAGTCCCAGGAGGGCCCACCTTC
. TRBJ2-2 TRBV5-1 TRBD1 CASRGQITGELFF TGCGCCAGCAGGGGACAGATCACCGGGGAGCTGTTTTTT
. TRBJ2-3 TRBV6-2/TRBV6-3 TRBD1 CASLTRDRGLKVTQYF TGTGCCAGTCTAACCCGGGACAGGGGACTCAAGGTTACGCAGTATTTT
. TRBJ1-1 TRBV6-5 . CATRLPGLISYAFF TGTGCCACGCGGTTACCAGGCTTGATTTCATACGCTTTCTTT
. TRBJ2-1 TRBV11-3 . CASSYRVRPNEQFF TGTGCCAGCAGCTACCGGGTCCGCCCCAATGAGCAGTTCTTC
. TRBJ1-6 TRBV11-2 . CASSARSIGSYNSPLHF TGTGCCAGCAGCGCCCGATCGATCGGCTCCTATAATTCACCCCTCCACTTT
. TRBJ2-3 TRBV6-2/TRBV6-3 TRBD1 CASSSGGRQYF TGTGCCAGCAGTTCAGGGGGCAGGCAGTATTTT
few TRBJ1-6 TRBV7-2 . CASSTRRLTNSPLHF TGTGCCAGCAGCACACGGCGCCTGACTAATTCACCCCTCCACTTT
. TRBJ1-1 TRBV27 TRBD1 CASSLRGRWTEAFF TGTGCCAGCAGTTTGAGGGGGCGATGGACTGAAGCTTTCTTT
few TRBJ2-7 TRBV2 TRBD1 CASIGQGAYEQYF TGTGCCAGCATTGGACAGGGGGCCTACGAGCAGTACTTC
. TRBJ2-3 TRBV18 . CASSERQLDTQYF TGTGCCAGCTCCGAGAGGCAGTTGGATACGCAGTATTTT
. TRBJ1-1 TRBV2 . CASREEADTEAFF TGTGCGAGCCGTGAGGAGGCGGACACTGAAGCTTTCTTT
few TRBJ1-3 TRBV6-2/TRBV6-3 . CASSYVPSGNTIYF TGTGCCAGCAGTTACGTGCCCTCTGGAAACACCATATATTTT
. TRBJ2-3 TRBV19 . CASSILETDTQYF TGTGCCAGTAGTATACTAGAAACAGATACGCAGTATTTT
many TRBJ2-7 TRBV5-1 TRBD2 CASSLRGALSAGEQYF TGCGCCAGCAGTTTGCGGGGGGCCCTTTCCGCCGGCGAGCAGTACTTC
. TRBJ1-5 TRBV27 . CASSLTFNQPQHF TGTGCCAGCAGTTTGACATTCAATCAGCCCCAGCATTTT
many TRBJ1-6 TRBV6-1 TRBD1 CASSGTDRGASPLHF TGTGCCAGCAGTGGGACCGACAGGGGGGCTTCACCCCTCCACTTT
few TRBJ1-1 TRBV14 . CASSQGYRVRDEAFF TGTGCCAGCAGCCAAGGATACAGGGTGCGCGATGAAGCTTTCTTT
. TRBJ2-5 TRBV2 . CASSRAPPEETQYF TGTGCCAGCAGTCGGGCGCCACCGGAGGAGACCCAGTACTTC
few TRBJ2-5 TRBV20-1 . CSARQSQYQETQYF TGCAGTGCTCGACAATCCCAGTACCAAGAGACCCAGTACTTC
few TRBJ1-1 TRBV7-9 . CASSYDPNTEAFF TGTGCCAGCAGCTACGACCCGAACACTGAAGCTTTCTTT
. TRBJ2-5 TRBV7-4 TRBD1 CVSSLRQGAKETQYF TGTGTCAGCAGCTTACGACAGGGGGCGAAGGAGACCCAGTACTTC
few TRBJ1-5 TRBV2 . CASRGVGDNQPQHF TGTGCCAGCAGGGGGGTTGGGGACAATCAGCCCCAGCATTTT
few TRBJ2-7 TRBV20-1 . CSARSTSAPGDYEQYF TGCAGTGCTAGATCCACTAGCGCCCCAGGGGACTACGAGCAGTACTTC
. TRBJ2-1 TRBV29-1 . CSVDQSYNEQFF TGCAGCGTTGACCAGTCCTACAATGAGCAGTTCTTC
few TRBJ1-2 TRBV28 . CASSFGRYGYTF TGTGCCAGCAGTTTCGGACGCTATGGCTACACCTTC
. TRBJ2-7 TRBV4-1 . CASSQEVRTVVEQYF TGCGCCAGCAGCCAAGAGGTTAGGACAGTAGTCGAGCAGTACTTC
many TRBJ2-1 TRBV7-2 TRBD2 CASSASGGGTYNEQFF TGTGCCAGCAGCGCCAGCGGGGGGGGGACCTACAATGAGCAGTTCTTC
few TRBJ2-7 TRBV7-9 TRBD1 CASSPPRRQGAEYEQYF TGTGCCAGCAGCCCTCCCCGGAGACAGGGAGCAGAGTACGAGCAGTACTTC
. TRBJ2-1 TRBV15 . CATSSPSGPTAEQFF TGTGCCACCAGCAGCCCTTCGGGGCCCACAGCAGAGCAGTTCTTC
few TRBJ2-7 TRBV7-6 . CASSLTGTPYEQYF TGTGCCAGCAGCTTAACCGGGACACCCTACGAGCAGTACTTC
. TRBJ1-1 TRBV5-1 TRBD1 CASSLDGTGTTEAFF TGCGCCAGCAGCTTGGATGGGACAGGGACCACTGAAGCTTTCTTT